This T cell receptor (beta chain) was obtained from a study of blood T cell repertoires in COVID-19. Study information: The origin of the acute and convalescent COVID-19 samples was the United States, Italy and Spain.

V lost 4 bases and J lost 6, with 16 bases in between. There are 14 residues in the CDR3. Germline V gives CDR1 SGHTS, CDR2 YDEGEE. Generated by immunoSEQ multiplex PCR, the TCRdb table keeps only in-frame clones and is missing some. This table holds some 330,000 clones, over 80% found once. Participant-given clinical history determined each cohort assignment. This clone was recorded a few times. The clonotype was recovered from a woman between 45 and 60 years old who had recovered from COVID-19. This chain uses TRBV5-8 with TRBJ1-1, with D perhaps TRBD1 (6 bases). The sample was PBMCs or T cells enriched from blood (not recorded which). CDR3 amino acids: CASSPGGGLAEAFF. CDR3 bases: TGTGCCAGCAGCCCGGGCGGGGGGCTGGCTGAAGCTTTCTTT.